The 26 T cell receptor beta chains listed next were all sequenced from one sample in a study of blood T cell repertoires in COVID-19. Here immunoSEQ multiplex PCR was the method, and the copy in TCRdb shows in-frame clones only, minus some. This sample has more than 300,000 clones, with about 90% found just once. Sequencing used peripheral blood. Receptors were obtained from a woman aged 25 to 39 with COVID-19, enrolled during active disease.

CDR3 protein: CASSQERLAGEECGQYF. The CDR3 DNA reads TGCGCCAGCAGCCAAGAGAGGTTAGCGGGGGAGGAGTGTGGGCAGTATTTT. V and J are TRBV4-1 and TRBJ2-3; TRBD2 aligns across 9 bases. V dropped 0 bases and J dropped 11; count of bases not matched to a gene: 15. Germline values: CDR1 MGHRA, CDR2 YSYEKL. The CDR3 has 17 residues.

This clone was observed a handful of times. The CDR3 protein is CASSRVRGTTNEKLFF. The CDR3 DNA sequence: TGTGCCAGCAGCCGTGTTAGGGGGACAACTAATGAAAAACTGTTTTTT. This rearrangement joins TRBV7-9 to TRBJ1-4; the D gene is possibly TRBD1 (6 bases). The CDR3 runs to 16 residues. Germline CDR1 and CDR2: SEHNR and FQNEAQ (reference sequence). Trimming pared 5 bases from V and 0 bases from J, leaving 13 bases between.

The gene calls are TRBV2 and TRBJ1-1; D perhaps matches TRBD1 (6 bases). Germline loops: CDR1 SNHLY, CDR2 FYNNEI. The CDR3 spans 17 residues. Trimming took off 8 bases at V and 0 bases at J, with 22 bases between the two ends. The CDR3 spells CASRRRMRGGLNTEAFF. The CDR3 bases are TGTGCCAGCCGGCGTAGAATGAGGGGGGGTTTGAACACTGAAGCTTTCTTT.

V and J are TRBV10-3 and TRBJ1-2; D unresolved. The germline V gene has CDR1 ENHRY and CDR2 SYGVKD. CDR3 size: 15 residues. The V and J ends lost 0 bases and 6 bases respectively, with 14 bases between them. DNA of the CDR3: TGTGCCATCAGTGAGTCGGAAGTTAGAGGGCATGGCTACACCTTC. Amino acids: CAISESEVRGHGYTF.

This sequence joins TRBV10-3 and TRBJ2-7; 7 bases map to TRBD1. Germline V gene sequence: CDR1 ENHRY, CDR2 SYGVKD. The CDR3 runs 11 residues. With V trimmed by 11 bases and J by 3 bases, 4 bases remained unmatched. CDR3 amino acids: CAVGQNYEQYF. CDR3 in DNA: TGTGCCGTGGGACAGAACTACGAGCAGTACTTC.

V gene TRBV2 combines with J gene TRBJ1-6; D is possibly TRBD1 (5 bases). Deletions cut 0 bases from V and 8 bases from J, with 14 bases between. CDR3 length: 16 residues. Germline V CDR1 and CDR2: SNHLY, FYNNEI. The CDR3: CASSEAHPGGDSPLHF. The DNA for the CDR3 is TGTGCCAGCAGTGAAGCGCACCCCGGGGGTGATTCACCCCTCCACTTT.

The chain uses TRBV4-2 and TRBJ1-2; D possibly corresponds to TRBD1 (5 bases). The CDR3 length is 15 residues. The V gene lost 3 bases and the J gene lost 2 bases, with 13 bases spanning the gap. Germline V gene lookup returns CDR1 LGHNA and CDR2 YNFKEQ. The CDR3 DNA is TGTGCCAGCAGCCAGGTTGGGACTCAGAACTATGGCTACACCTTC. It yields the protein CASSQVGTQNYGYTF.

The chain's CDR3 is CASRKGTPGGNSPLHF. For the CDR3, the DNA is TGTGCCAGCAGAAAAGGGACCCCCGGGGGAAATTCACCCCTCCACTTT. The chain carries TRBV5-6 and TRBJ1-6, with D perhaps TRBD1 (5 bases). The germline V gene encodes CDR1 SGHDT and CDR2 YYEEEE. The CDR3 covers 16 residues. V shed 5 bases and J shed 7 bases, with 19 bases lying between them.

The chain carries TRBV2 and TRBJ1-3; unclear D gene. This CDR3 has 12 residues. The ends were cut back, 5 bases at V and 9 bases at J, with 11 bases in the middle. Germline V CDR1 and CDR2: SNHLY, FYNNEI. CDR3 region: CASSPTSGTIYF. The CDR3 DNA sequence: TGTGCCAGCAGTCCCACCTCAGGCACCATATATTTT. The full variable domain, its missing parts supplied by reference TRBV2 and TRBJ1-3, is EPEVTQTPSHQVTQMGQEVILRCVPISNHLYFYWYRQILGQKVEFLVSFYNNEISEKSEIFDDQFSVERPDGSNFTLKIRSTKLEDSAMYFCASSPTSGTIYFGEGSWLTVV.

Concerning this clone itself: This could be a read error, since a much larger clone is one nucleotide away. The chain joins TRBV6-2 or TRBV6-3 to TRBJ1-2; 10 nucleotides align to TRBD1. The CDR3 consists of 15 residues. Germline CDR1 and CDR2: MNHEY and SVGEGT. The CDR3 DNA reads as TGTGCCAGCAGTTCCCAGGGGACAGGGGACTATGGCCACACCTTC. Residues: CASSSQGTGDYGHTF.

The V gene is TRBV5-1, the J gene TRBJ1-2; D gene ambiguous. Germline CDR1 is SGHRS and CDR2 is YFSETQ. Trimming took 1 base from V and 8 from J, leaving 15 bases between them. The CDR3 totals 14 residues. DNA of the CDR3: TGCGCCAGCAGCTTGTCATCCGGGGTTGCCGGCTACACCTTC. Amino acid sequence: CASSLSSGVAGYTF.

The V gene is TRBV18, the J gene TRBJ2-1, with 7 positions matching TRBD1. V shed 3 bases and J 4 bases; nucleotides not matched to a gene: 9. The CDR3 spans 16 residues. Germline loops: CDR1 KGHSH, CDR2 LQKENI. The CDR3 protein is CASSPRQGRVYNEQFF. CDR3 nucleotides: TGTGCCAGCTCACCGCGACAGGGACGAGTATACAATGAGCAGTTCTTC.

Only a few counts were recorded for this clone. This sequence joins TRBV9 and TRBJ2-2; the D is unclear. The CDR3 sequence is 16 residues long. CDR1 SGDLS and CDR2 YYNGEE come from the germline V gene. Trimming left V 0 bases short and J 4 bases short, with 13 bases between. The CDR3 spells CASSVAPSPRTGELFF. CDR3 DNA sequence: TGTGCCAGCAGCGTAGCGCCGAGCCCACGCACCGGGGAGCTGTTTTTT.

The chain has TRBV4-2 and TRBJ1-2, with D perhaps matching TRBD1 (5 bases). Trimming shortened V by 0 bases and J by 4 bases, and 9 bases separated the two germline ends. Germline V lookup: CDR1 LGHNA, CDR2 YNFKEQ. The CDR3 spans 14 residues. The CDR3 DNA follows: TGTGCCAGCAGCCAAGACGTGGGGGGCTATGGCTACACCTTC. It is translated as CASSQDVGGYGYTF.

The chain uses TRBV10-1 and TRBJ1-5; perhaps TRBD1 as D (6 bases). Trimming removed 5 bases from V and 7 bases from J, with 15 bases in between. CDR1 is WNHNN and CDR2 is SYGVQD in the germline V gene (reference sequence). The CDR3 totals 14 residues. The CDR3 sequence is CASSQNRVGQPQHF. The CDR3 DNA reads TGCGCCAGCAGTCAAAACAGGGTCGGCCAGCCCCAGCATTTT.

This clone was found a few times. This rearrangement joins TRBV7-9 to TRBJ1-4, with D perhaps matching TRBD1 (6 bases). Germline values: CDR1 SEHNR, CDR2 FQNEAQ (reference sequence). Between the trimmed V and J ends, which lost 1 base and 4 bases, there was a span of 19 bases. The CDR3 loop spans 18 amino acids. This CDR3 is CASSLEYILDSDNEKLFF. In nucleotides, the CDR3 is TGTGCCAGCAGCTTAGAATACATTTTGGACAGTGATAATGAAAAACTGTTTTTT.

V and J are TRBV7-2 and TRBJ2-7; D ambiguous. This CDR3 is 14 amino acids long. Germline assignment: CDR1 SGHTA and CDR2 FQGNSA. Trimming pared 1 base from V and 12 bases from J, leaving 19 bases between. This CDR3 is CASSLGTAPRVPYF. CDR3 bases: TGTGCCAGCAGCTTAGGCACAGCCCCGCGTGTACCGTACTTC.

The chain joins TRBV7-9 to TRBJ2-5, with TRBD2 identical over 7 bases. The CDR3 length is 14 residues. Germline V gene data show CDR1 as SEHNR and CDR2 as FQNEAQ (reference sequence). V dropped 1 base and J dropped 5; count of bases not matched to a gene: 4. The CDR3 nucleotides are TGTGCCAGCAGCTTAGATGGGAGGGCCGAGACCCAGTACTTC. Translating it yields CASSLDGRAETQYF.

The chain carries TRBV4-3 and TRBJ2-2; D unresolved. The CDR3 totals 15 residues. Trimming cost V 0 bases and J 5 bases, with 10 bases left between them. Germline loops: CDR1 LGHNA, CDR2 YSLEER. CDR3 protein: CASSQEALETGELFF. The CDR3 DNA reads TGCGCCAGCAGCCAAGAGGCCCTAGAGACCGGGGAGCTGTTTTTT.

This chain joins TRBV27 and TRBJ2-3, with 12 bases fitting TRBD2. This CDR3 has 21 residues. CDR1 and CDR2 (germline): MNHEY, SMNVEV (reference sequence). V was clipped by 0 bases and J by 2 bases; unmatched bases: 15. The DNA for the CDR3 is TGTGCCAGCAGTTTATCCTTTAACTGGCTAGCGGGGGGGGTAAACACAGATACGCAGTATTTT. Protein sequence: CASSLSFNWLAGGVNTDTQYF.

The J gene is TRBJ1-2, the V gene TRBV5-1; TRBD1 matches 9 bases. J lost 8 bases, V lost 4 bases, and 12 bases had no gene match. The CDR3 totals 15 residues. CDR1 SGHRS and CDR2 YFSETQ come from the germline V gene. The CDR3 nucleotides are TGCGCCAGCAGCCAAGACCCGGACAGGGGAGGGGGCTACACCTTC. This encodes CASSQDPDRGGGYTF.

As for this clone: The identical CDR3 is also encoded by other nucleotide sequences in the sample. The V and J genes are TRBV19 and TRBJ2-3, with 10 bases matching TRBD2. CDR1 is LNHDA, CDR2 SQIVND, per germline (reference sequence). V shed 4 bases and J 1 base; nucleotides not matched to a gene: 2. The length of the CDR3 is 15 residues. CDR3 sequence: CASSTGLAGTDTQYF. Here the CDR3 DNA reads TGTGCCAGTAGTACCGGACTAGCGGGCACAGATACGCAGTATTTT.

This chain links TRBV4-1 with TRBJ2-5; 9 bases align to TRBD1. This CDR3 contains 14 residues. Germline assignment: CDR1 MGHRA and CDR2 YSYEKL. After removal of 4 bases from V and 7 bases from J, the junction contained 7 bases not matched to a gene. CDR3: CASSPGQDRGTQYF. The CDR3 bases are TGCGCCAGCAGCCCAGGACAGGACAGGGGGACCCAGTACTTC.

As DNA, the CDR3 is TGTGCCAGCAGCGTAGGTCGTACAGATACGCAGTATTTT. As protein: CASSVGRTDTQYF. The chain carries TRBV9 and TRBJ2-3; D is uncertain. The CDR3 consists of 13 residues. V was shortened by 0 bases and J by 3 bases, with 5 bases between the two germline ends. Germline V gene lookup returns CDR1 SGDLS and CDR2 YYNGEE.

The V call is TRBV19, the J call TRBJ1-2; perhaps TRBD1 as D (5 bases). Germline CDR1 is LNHDA and CDR2 is SQIVND (reference sequence). This CDR3 comprises 13 residues. V gave up 5 bases and J gave up 4 bases, with 11 bases separating them. Here the CDR3 DNA reads TGTGCCAGTAGTTGGGGACTGATCTATGGCTACACCTTC. This gives the protein CASSWGLIYGYTF.

The genes are TRBV28 and TRBJ1-1; 8 bases align to TRBD1. This CDR3 has 15 residues. Germline V CDR1 and CDR2: MDHEN, SYDVKM. V shed 2 bases, J shed 0 bases, and the junction held 2 bases outside the gene matches. The CDR3 DNA reads TGTGCCAGCAGTTTAGGACAGGGAGTGAACACTGAAGCTTTCTTT. Protein: CASSLGQGVNTEAFF.